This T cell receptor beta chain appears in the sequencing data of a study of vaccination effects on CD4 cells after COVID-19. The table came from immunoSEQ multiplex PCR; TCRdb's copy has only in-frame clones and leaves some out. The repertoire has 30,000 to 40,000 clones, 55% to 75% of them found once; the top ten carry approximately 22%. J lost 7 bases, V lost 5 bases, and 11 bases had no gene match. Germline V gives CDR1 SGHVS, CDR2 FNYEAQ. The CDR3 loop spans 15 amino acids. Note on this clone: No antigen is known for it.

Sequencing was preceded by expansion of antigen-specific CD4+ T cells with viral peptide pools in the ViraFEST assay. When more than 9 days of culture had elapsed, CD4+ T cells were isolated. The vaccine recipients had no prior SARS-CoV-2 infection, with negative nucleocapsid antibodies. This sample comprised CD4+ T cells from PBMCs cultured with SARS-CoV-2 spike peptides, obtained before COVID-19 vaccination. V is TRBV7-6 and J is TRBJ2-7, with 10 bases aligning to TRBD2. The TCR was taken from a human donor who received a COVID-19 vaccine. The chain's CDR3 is CASSPRRAGGGEQYF. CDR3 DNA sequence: TGTGCCAGCAGCCCTCGGAGAGCGGGAGGGGGGGAGCAGTACTTC.